The 6 T cell receptor beta chains presented below share a single source sample, sequenced in a study of T cell repertoires in cytomegalovirus infection. TCRdb re-called the reads through MiXCR, storing one row per CDR3 protein. The profile shows a few hundred thousand distinct CDR3 sequences, about a sixth of them singletons. Sequencing was performed on CD8+ T cells from PBMCs. Every receptor here comes from a human donor in good health (CMV status not recorded). Some clones in this sample may be carry-over from other donors' samples.

The chain is built from TRBV25-1 and TRBJ2-7, with 7 positions matching TRBD1. The CDR3 has 15 residues. CDR1 and CDR2 from the germline V gene are MGHDK and SYGVNS. Germline trimming cut 6 bases from V and 7 bases from J; bases unmatched to any gene: 15. The chain's CDR3 is CASRDRSTASGEQYF. The CDR3 DNA reads as TGTGCCAGCAGGGACAGGAGTACGGCGTCCGGGGAGCAGTACTTC.

This clonotype was observed at least ten times. The chain combines TRBV7-2 with TRBJ1-1; D perhaps matches TRBD1 (5 bases). The CDR3 is made up of 13 amino acids. Trimming removed 3 bases at V and 4 bases at J, with 9 bases between. Germline CDR1 SGHTA, CDR2 FQGNSA. In DNA, the CDR3 is TGTGCCAGCAGCTTTCCAGGGACCACTGAAGCTTTCTTT. Protein product: CASSFPGTTEAFF. The complete variable domain, with remaining parts taken from reference TRBV7-2 and TRBJ1-1, reads GAGVSQSPSNKVTEKGKDVELRCDPISGHTALYWYRQSLGQGLEFLIYFQGNSAPDKSGLPSDRFSAERTGGSVSTLTIQRTQQEDSAVYLCASSFPGTTEAFFGQGTRLTVV.

The chain carries TRBV7-9 and TRBJ2-7; D remains unclear. The CDR3 has 16 amino acids. Germline V gene data show CDR1 as SEHNR and CDR2 as FQNEAQ (reference sequence). Between the trimmed V and J ends, which lost 1 base and 0 bases, there was a span of 13 bases. DNA for the CDR3: TGTGCCAGCAGCTTAGTCTTCTCATCCCCCTCCTACGAGCAGTACTTC. It translates to CASSLVFSSPSYEQYF. The whole variable domain, filled in from reference TRBV7-9 and TRBJ2-7, reads DTGVSQNPRHKITKRGQNVTFRCDPISEHNRLYWYRQTLGQGPEFLTYFQNEAQLEKSRLLSDRFSAERPKGSFSTLEIQRTEQGDSAMYLCASSLVFSSPSYEQYFGPGTRLTVT.

This clonotype was detected ten times or more. The rearrangement links TRBV4-1 to TRBJ1-1, with D unresolved. The CDR3 length is 15 residues. Per the germline V gene, CDR1 is MGHRA and CDR2 is YSYEKL. V lost 0 bases and J lost 1, with 9 bases in between. The CDR3 DNA sequence: TGCGCCAGCAGCCAAGATCTAGAAGCGAACACTGAAGCTTTCTTT. It encodes CASSQDLEANTEAFF.

The chain recombines TRBV7-9 with TRBJ2-7; TRBD1 matches at 8 bases. With V trimmed by 5 bases and J by 3 bases, 9 bases remained unmatched. Germline CDR1 is SEHNR and CDR2 is FQNEAQ (reference sequence). CDR3 size: 15 residues. The CDR3 loop is CASSLSTGVFYEQYF. CDR3 sequence (DNA): TGTGCCAGCAGCCTGTCGACAGGGGTTTTCTACGAGCAGTACTTC.

This clonotype was detected a few times. The rearrangement links TRBV20-1 to TRBJ2-3; D may match TRBD1 or TRBD2 (5 bases each). The germline V and J ends were trimmed by 0 bases and 6 bases, with 19 bases remaining between them. CDR1 and CDR2 (germline): DFQATT, SNEGSKA (reference sequence). This CDR3 spans 16 amino acids. In DNA form, the CDR3 reads TGCAGTGCTAGAGATTCGAGAGGGGATAACCTGGATACGCAGTATTTT. This gives the protein CSARDSRGDNLDTQYF.